The present T cell receptor (beta chain) was sequenced within a study of human T cells and chemical hapten exposure. TCRdb itself ran the RACE reads through MiXCR, one entry per CDR3 protein. The profile shows approximately 97,000 distinct CDR3 sequences, 27% of them singletons. Noted time point: patch test 3, about 24 weeks after DPC sensitization. The treatment was: therapeutic diphenylcyclopropenone sensitization with weekly scalp DPC. Non-pregnant alopecia patients aged 18 to 70, suitable for DPC therapy. The CDR3 length is 16 residues. Trimming pared 5 bases from V and 3 bases from J, leaving 18 bases between. Looked up from germline, CDR1 is MNHEY and CDR2 is SMNVEV (reference sequence).

V usage is TRBV27 and J usage is TRBJ2-3; D is tentatively TRBD1 or TRBD2 (5 bases each). Sample: whole blood, taken in connection with sensitization to the hapten diphenylcyclopropenone (DPC). The source of this sequence is a man between 40 and 49 years old with alopecia areata. Some clones in this sample may be carry-over from other donors' samples. The CDR3 here is CASSPPGPLVTDTQYF. Written as DNA, the CDR3 is TGTGCCAGCAGTCCCCCGGGACCGTTAGTTACAGATACGCAGTATTTT.